Sequencing of this T cell receptor beta chain was carried out in a study of shared clonotypes between healthy human individuals (dated by TCRdb to 2020 to 2021). Broadly, across the study: The cohort included three men and a couple of women between 18 and 49 years of age. To estimate repertoire size and how much clonotype sharing occurs between individuals, the study deeply sequenced the blood TCR repertoires of several healthy adults. Each donor's leukapheresis produced roughly between roughly 0.85 and 10 billion PBMCs. To increase sequencing depth and limit assay-specific biases, different laboratories used diverse techniques to prepare libraries and sequence TCR repertoires.

V and J are truncated by 2 bases and 4 bases respectively, leaving an intervening sequence of 11 bases. Reading the germline V gene gives CDR1 KGHSH and CDR2 LQKENI. The CDR3 goes from the cysteine to the phenylalanine over 14 residues. Just the 42-base CDR3 DNA is kept, in frame starting at base 1. Using the deep immunoSEQ assay, TCR CDR3 regions were amplified from genomic DNA by multiplex PCR. Genomic DNA extracted from each cell subset was distributed evenly over all wells of several immunoSEQ 96-well plates, and each plate served as one replicate. For unsorted PBMC, roughly 300 ng of genomic DNA, equivalent to 25,000 to 35,000 T cell genomes, went into each replicate PCR. Unsorted PBMC genomic DNA was sequenced across ten immunoSEQ deep assay plates. The purified libraries were quantified using a Qubit 3.0 fluorometer, sized with a Bioanalyzer 2100, and then quantified again using the KAPA Library Quantification kit. A separate single-read 150-cycle Illumina NextSeq 550 flow cell was used to sequence each immunoSEQ 96-well plate. The original pipeline was this. Because the immunoSEQ output held only junctional sequences and lacked quality scores, the filtering could not match the filtering applied to full-length reads. Sequences were annotated with PyIR, a Python wrapper for IgBLAST v1.9, using IMGT germline references to assign V/J genes and CDR3. Reads were removed for weak V/J assignments (E-value above 1e-6), missing CDR3, stop codons, out-of-frame junctions, or ambiguous translated residues. V3J clonotypes were defined as sequences sharing the same inferred V gene, J gene, and CDR3 amino acid sequence. Percentage overlap between repertoires was computed as shared unique clonotypes divided by the size of the smaller repertoire. Three approaches were used to assess repertoire richness: RTK rarefaction, the Chao1 estimator, and Recon v2.1 estimates of unobserved clonotypes. TCRdb took this table from immuneACCESS and kept in-frame rearrangements with V and J called. Such tables lack part of the clones; where checked against another copy, unresolved V genes explain under half of the gap, and the rest is unexplained. V, J and clone size derive from that table, while D and trimming were established from the DNA sequence. The sample data list over 400,000 clones, and approximately 84% of these were observed just once. Together, the top ten hold about 12% of the sample.

The paper's findings and limits, for the study overall: Sampling was restricted to blood, and TCR repertoires in tissues likely differ from the TCR repertoires found in blood. Because the study included a small number of donors, the genetic and exposure-history diversity represented was limited. Pairwise subsampling led to the expectation that sequencing depth would affect the degree of clonotype sharing among donors.

In the case of this clone: Its antigen remains unidentified. No base quality information exists; no much larger clone differs at one position.

The donors were healthy, HIV-negative adults who had no recently reported acute infections or vaccinations. Every donor was a Caucasian adult living in Nashville, Tennessee, USA. In the unsorted samples, 85 million to 100 million PBMCs were counted, and genomic DNA was extracted using the QIAamp DNA Blood Mini kit. Blood was collected by leukapheresis, and PBMCs were isolated by Ficoll-Histopaque density gradient centrifugation and then cryopreserved in liquid nitrogen vapor phase. This receptor was taken from a middle-aged woman in good health. Some clones in this sample may be carry-over from other donors' samples. The source material was PBMCs. This chain joins TRBV18 to TRBJ1-2, with the identity of the D gene unclear. The nucleotides are TGTGCCAGCTCACCAGACGGCTATATCTATGGCTACACCTTC. Its coded protein is CASSPDGYIYGYTF.